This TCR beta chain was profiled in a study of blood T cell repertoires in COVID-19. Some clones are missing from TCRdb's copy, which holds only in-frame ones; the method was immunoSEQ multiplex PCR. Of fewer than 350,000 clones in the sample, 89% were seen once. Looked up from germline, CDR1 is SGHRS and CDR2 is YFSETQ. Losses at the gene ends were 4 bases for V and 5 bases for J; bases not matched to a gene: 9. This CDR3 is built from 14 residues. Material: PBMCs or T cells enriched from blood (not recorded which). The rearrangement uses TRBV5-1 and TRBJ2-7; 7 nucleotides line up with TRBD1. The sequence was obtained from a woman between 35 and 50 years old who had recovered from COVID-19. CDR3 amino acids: CASSLEGARDEQYF. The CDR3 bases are TGCGCCAGCAGCCTAGAGGGGGCCCGCGACGAGCAGTACTTC.